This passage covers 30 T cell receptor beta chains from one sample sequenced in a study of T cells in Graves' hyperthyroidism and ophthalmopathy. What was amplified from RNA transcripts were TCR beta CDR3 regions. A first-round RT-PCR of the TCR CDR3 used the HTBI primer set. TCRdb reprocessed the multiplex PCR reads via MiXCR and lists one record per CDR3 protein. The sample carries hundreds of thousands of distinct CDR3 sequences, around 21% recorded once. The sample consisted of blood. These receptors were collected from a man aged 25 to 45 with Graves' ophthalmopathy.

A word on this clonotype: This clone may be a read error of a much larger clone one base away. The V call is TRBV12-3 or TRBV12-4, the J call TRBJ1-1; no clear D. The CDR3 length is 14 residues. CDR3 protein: CVSSPGPMGTEAFF. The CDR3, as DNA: TGTGTCAGCAGCCCTGGCCCCATGGGCACTGAAGCTTTCTTT.

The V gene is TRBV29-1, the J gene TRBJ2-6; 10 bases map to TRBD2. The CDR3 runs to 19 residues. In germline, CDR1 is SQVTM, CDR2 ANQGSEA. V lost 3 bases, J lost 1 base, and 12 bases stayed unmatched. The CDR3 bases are TGCAGCGTTGAGGTTCGGGGTAGCGGGGGGAAGTCTGGGGCCAACGTCCTGACTTTC. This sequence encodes CSVEVRGSGGKSGANVLTF. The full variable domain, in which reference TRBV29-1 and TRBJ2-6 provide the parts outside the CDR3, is SAVISQKPSRDICQRGTSLTIQCQVDSQVTMMFWYRQQPGQSLTLIATANQGSEATYESGFVIDKFPISRPNLTFSTLTVSNMSPEDSSIYLCSVEVRGSGGKSGANVLTFGAGSRLTVL.

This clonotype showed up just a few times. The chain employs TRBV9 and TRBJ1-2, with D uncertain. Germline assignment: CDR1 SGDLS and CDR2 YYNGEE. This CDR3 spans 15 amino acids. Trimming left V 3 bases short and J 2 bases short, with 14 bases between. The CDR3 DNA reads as TGTGCCAGCAGCGCAACCGTAACGGCAAACTATGGCTACACCTTC. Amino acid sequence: CASSATVTANYGYTF.

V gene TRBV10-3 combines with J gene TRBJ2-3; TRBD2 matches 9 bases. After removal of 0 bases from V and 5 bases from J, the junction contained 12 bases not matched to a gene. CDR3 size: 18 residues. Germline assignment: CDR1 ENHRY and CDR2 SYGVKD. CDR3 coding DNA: TGTGCCATCAGTGAGTCGATATTGCGGGAGGGGGCCGGAGATACGCAGTATTTT. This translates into CAISESILREGAGDTQYF.

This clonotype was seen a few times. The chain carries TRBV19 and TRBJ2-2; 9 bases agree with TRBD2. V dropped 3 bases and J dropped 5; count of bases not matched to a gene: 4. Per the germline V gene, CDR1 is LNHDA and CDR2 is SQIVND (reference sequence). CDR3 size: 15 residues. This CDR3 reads CASSIGTSQTGELFF. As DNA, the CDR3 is TGTGCCAGTAGTATCGGGACTAGCCAAACCGGGGAGCTGTTTTTT.

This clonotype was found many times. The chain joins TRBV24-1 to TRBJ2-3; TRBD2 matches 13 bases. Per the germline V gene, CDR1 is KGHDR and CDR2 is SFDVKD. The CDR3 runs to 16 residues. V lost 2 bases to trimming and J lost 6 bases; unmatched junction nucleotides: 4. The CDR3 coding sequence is TGTGCCACCAGTGATTCTGGACTAGCGGGAGTGGATACGCAGTATTTT. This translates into CATSDSGLAGVDTQYF.

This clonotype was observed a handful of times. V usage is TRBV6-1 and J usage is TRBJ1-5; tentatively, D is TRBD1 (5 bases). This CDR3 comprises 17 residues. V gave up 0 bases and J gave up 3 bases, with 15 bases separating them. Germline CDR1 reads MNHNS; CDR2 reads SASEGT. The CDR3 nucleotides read TGTGCCAGCAGTGAAGCTTTTGGGACGGTTAACAATCAGCCCCAGCATTTT. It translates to CASSEAFGTVNNQPQHF.

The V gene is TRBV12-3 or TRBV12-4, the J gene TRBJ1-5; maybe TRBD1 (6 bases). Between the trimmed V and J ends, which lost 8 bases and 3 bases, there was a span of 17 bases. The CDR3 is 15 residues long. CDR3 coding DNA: TGTGCCAGCTCTATAGGGGGGGGCTTCAATCAGCCCCAGCATTTT. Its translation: CASSIGGGFNQPQHF.

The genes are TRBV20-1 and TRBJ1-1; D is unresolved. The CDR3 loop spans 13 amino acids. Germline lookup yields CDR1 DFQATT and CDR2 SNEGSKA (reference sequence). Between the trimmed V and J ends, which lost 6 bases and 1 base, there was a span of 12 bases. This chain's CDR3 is CSARRGTNTEAFF. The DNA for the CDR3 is TGCAGTGCCCGGCGGGGAACGAACACTGAAGCTTTCTTT.

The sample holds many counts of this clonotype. The CDR3 DNA sequence: TGTGCCAGCAGCTTATCCCGGGCCCCAAGGGGAGCTCCGAACACCGGGGAGCTGTTTTTT. It translates to CASSLSRAPRGAPNTGELFF. The rearrangement uses TRBV11-2 and TRBJ2-2; D assignment may be TRBD1 or TRBD2 (5 bases each). Germline lookup yields CDR1 SGHAT and CDR2 FQNNGV. This CDR3 comprises 20 residues. With 2 bases removed from V and 0 bases from J, the gap between germline ends came to 22 bases. Complete variable domain (other parts from reference TRBV11-2 and TRBJ2-2): EAGVAQSPRYKIIEKRQSVAFWCNPISGHATLYWYQQILGQGPKLLIQFQNNGVVDDSQLPKDRFSAERLKGVDSTLKIQPAKLEDSAVYLCASSLSRAPRGAPNTGELFFGEGSRLTVL.

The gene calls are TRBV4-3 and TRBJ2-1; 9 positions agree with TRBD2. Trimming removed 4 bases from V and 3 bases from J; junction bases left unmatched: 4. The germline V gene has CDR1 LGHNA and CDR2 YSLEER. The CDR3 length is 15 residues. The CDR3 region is CASSLLTSGYNEQFF. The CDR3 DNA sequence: TGCGCCAGCAGCCTCCTGACTAGCGGCTACAATGAGCAGTTCTTC.

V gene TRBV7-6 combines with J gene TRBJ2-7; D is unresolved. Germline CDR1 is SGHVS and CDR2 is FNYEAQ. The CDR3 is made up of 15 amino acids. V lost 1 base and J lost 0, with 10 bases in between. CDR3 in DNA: TGTGCCAGCAGCTTAGAGGACCACTACTCCTACGAGCAGTACTTC. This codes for CASSLEDHYSYEQYF.

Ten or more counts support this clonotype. CDR3 DNA: TGCGCCAGCAGCCCGGCAGCAGGGGGCGGCTATGGCTACACCTTC. Protein sequence: CASSPAAGGGYGYTF. The chain combines TRBV5-1 with TRBJ1-2, with 8 bases lining up with TRBD1. There are 15 residues in the CDR3. In germline, CDR1 is SGHRS, CDR2 YFSETQ. V trimming: 4 bases; J trimming: 4 bases; junction bases outside the gene matches: 9.

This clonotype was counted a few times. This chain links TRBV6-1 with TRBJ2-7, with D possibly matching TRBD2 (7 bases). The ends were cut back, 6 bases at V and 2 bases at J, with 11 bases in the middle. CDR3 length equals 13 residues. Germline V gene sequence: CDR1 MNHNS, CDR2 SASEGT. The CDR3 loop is CASRGGLAYEQYF. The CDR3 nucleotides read TGTGCCAGCAGGGGGGGGCTGGCCTACGAGCAGTACTTC.

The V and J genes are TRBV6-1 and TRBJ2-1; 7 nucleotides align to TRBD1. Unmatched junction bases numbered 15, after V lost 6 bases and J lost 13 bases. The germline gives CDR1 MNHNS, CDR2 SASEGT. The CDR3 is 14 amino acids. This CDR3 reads CASRPSDRIGNQFF. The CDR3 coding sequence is TGTGCCAGCAGACCCTCGGACAGGATTGGCAATCAGTTCTTC.

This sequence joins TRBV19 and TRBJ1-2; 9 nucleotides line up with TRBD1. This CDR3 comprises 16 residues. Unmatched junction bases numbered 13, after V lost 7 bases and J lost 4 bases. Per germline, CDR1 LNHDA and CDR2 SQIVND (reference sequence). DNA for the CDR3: TGTGCCAGTACCCCCAATCGGGGACAGGGCTCCTATGGCTACACCTTC. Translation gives CASTPNRGQGSYGYTF.

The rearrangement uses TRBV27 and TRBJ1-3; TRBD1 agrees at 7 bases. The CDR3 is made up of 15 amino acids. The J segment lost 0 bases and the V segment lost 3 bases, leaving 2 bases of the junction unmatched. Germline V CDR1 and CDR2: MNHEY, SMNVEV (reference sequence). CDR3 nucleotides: TGTGCCAGCAGTTTCGACAGGGACTCTGGAAACACCATATATTTT. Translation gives CASSFDRDSGNTIYF.

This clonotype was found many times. The CDR3 bases are TGTGCCTGGAGTGGCCTAGCGGCAGATACGCAGTATTTT. Protein sequence: CAWSGLAADTQYF. V usage is TRBV30 and J usage is TRBJ2-3; 7 bases map to TRBD2. The CDR3 runs 13 residues. The germline V gene has CDR1 GTSNPN and CDR2 SVGIG (reference sequence). J was trimmed by 4 bases and V by 1 base; bases with no gene match: 2.

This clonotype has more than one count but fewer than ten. The CDR3: CASSLYSGSLLSEQYF. The CDR3, as DNA: TGTGCCAGCAGTTTATATAGCGGGAGTCTCCTGTCCGAGCAGTACTTC. V gene TRBV28 combines with J gene TRBJ2-7, with 9 positions matching TRBD2. The CDR3 is 16 amino acids. Germline V gives CDR1 MDHEN, CDR2 SYDVKM. J lost 6 bases, V lost 1 base, and 10 bases had no gene match.

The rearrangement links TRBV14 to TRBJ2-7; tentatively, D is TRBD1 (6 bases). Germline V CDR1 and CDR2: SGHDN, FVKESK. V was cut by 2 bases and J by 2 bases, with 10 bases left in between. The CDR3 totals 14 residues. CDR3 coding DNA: TGTGCCAGCAGCCAACGGCCAGGGGCCTACGAGCAGTACTTC. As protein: CASSQRPGAYEQYF.

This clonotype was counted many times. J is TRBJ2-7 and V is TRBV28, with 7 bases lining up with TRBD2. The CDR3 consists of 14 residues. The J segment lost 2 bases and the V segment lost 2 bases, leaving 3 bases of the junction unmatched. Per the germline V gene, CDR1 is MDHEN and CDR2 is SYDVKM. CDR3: CASSLGGRAYEQYF. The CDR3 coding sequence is TGTGCCAGCAGTTTAGGTGGGAGGGCCTACGAGCAGTACTTC.

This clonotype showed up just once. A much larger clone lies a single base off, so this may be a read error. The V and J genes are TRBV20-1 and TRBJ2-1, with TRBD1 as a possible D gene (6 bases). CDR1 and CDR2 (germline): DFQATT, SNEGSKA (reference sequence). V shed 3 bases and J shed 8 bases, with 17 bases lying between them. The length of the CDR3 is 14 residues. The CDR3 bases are TGCAGTGCTAGTTTAGGACAGACATACGATGAGCAGTTCTTC. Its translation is CSASLGQTYDEQFF.

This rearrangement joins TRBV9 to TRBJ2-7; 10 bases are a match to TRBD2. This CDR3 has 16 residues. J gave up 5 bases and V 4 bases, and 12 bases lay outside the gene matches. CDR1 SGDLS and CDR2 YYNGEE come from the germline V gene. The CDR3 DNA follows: TGTGCCAGCAGCACGACGGTCCTAGCGGGAGAAAACGAGCAGTACTTC. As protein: CASSTTVLAGENEQYF.

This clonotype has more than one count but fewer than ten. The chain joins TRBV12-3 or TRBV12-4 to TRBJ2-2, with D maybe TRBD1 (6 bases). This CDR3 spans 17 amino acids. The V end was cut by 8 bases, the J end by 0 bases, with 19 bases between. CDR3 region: CASSPQGFRTNTGELFF. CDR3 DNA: TGTGCCAGCTCGCCACAGGGTTTCAGGACGAACACCGGGGAGCTGTTTTTT.

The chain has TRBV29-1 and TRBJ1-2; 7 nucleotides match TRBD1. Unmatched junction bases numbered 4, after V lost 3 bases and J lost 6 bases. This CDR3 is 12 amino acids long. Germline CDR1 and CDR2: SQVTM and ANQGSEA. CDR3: CSVEGTENGYTF. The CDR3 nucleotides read TGCAGCGTTGAGGGGACAGAGAATGGCTACACCTTC.

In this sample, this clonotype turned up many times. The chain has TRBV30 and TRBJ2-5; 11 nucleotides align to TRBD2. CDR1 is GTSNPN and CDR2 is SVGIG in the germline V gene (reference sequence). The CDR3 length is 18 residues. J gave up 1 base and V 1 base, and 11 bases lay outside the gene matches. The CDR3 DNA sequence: TGTGCCTGGAGTGGGGGACTAGCGGCCGCGCTCCCCCAAGAGACCCAGTACTTC. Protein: CAWSGGLAAALPQETQYF.

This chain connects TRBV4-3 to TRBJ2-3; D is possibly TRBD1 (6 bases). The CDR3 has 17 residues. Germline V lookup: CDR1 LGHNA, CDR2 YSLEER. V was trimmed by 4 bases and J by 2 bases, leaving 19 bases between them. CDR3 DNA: TGCGCCAGCAGCCCGAAAGATGGCAGGGGATTCACAGATACGCAGTATTTT. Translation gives CASSPKDGRGFTDTQYF.

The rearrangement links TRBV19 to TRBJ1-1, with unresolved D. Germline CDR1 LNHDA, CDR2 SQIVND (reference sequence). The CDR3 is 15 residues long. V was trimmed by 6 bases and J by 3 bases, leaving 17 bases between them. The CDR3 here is CASSRKDLTDTEAFF. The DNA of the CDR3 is TGTGCCAGTAGCCGCAAGGACCTCACTGACACTGAAGCTTTCTTT.

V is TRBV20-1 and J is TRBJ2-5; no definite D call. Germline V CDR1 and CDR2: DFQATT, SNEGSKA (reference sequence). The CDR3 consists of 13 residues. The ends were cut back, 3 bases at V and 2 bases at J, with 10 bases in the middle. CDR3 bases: TGCAGTGCTAGGGCCGGAGAGCAAGAGACCCAGTACTTC. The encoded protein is CSARAGEQETQYF.

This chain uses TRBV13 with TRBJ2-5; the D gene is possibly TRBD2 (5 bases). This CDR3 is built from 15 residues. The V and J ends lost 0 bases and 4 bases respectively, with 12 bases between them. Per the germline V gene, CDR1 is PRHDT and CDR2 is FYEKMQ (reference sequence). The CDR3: CASSLGASAGETQYF. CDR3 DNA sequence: TGTGCCAGCAGCTTAGGGGCTTCGGCGGGAGAGACCCAGTACTTC.